This TCR beta chain appears in the sequencing data of a study of neurological immune-mediated disorders. Time point defined: longitudinal time-point 2. Over 170 million TCR-beta sequences (from 15-18 subjects) were yielded by each sequencing run. TCRdb re-analysed the 5' RACE reads in MiXCR, keeping a single row per CDR3 protein. The data contain some 30,000 distinct CDR3 sequences, about 13% of them singletons. This clonotype was detected ten times or more. The V segment lost 3 bases and the J segment 4 bases; nucleotides outside the gene matches: 5. From germline, CDR1 is SGHRS and CDR2 YFSETQ. The length of the CDR3 is 14 residues.

V is TRBV5-1 and J is TRBJ1-1; 8 nucleotides line up with TRBD1. The origin of this receptor is a middle-aged woman in good health. The source material was PBMCs. CDR3 DNA: TGCGCCAGCAGCTATGGACAGGGAACCACTGAAGCTTTCTTT. Protein product: CASSYGQGTTEAFF.